Listed below are T cell receptor beta chains from one sample, sequenced in a study of blood T cell repertoires in COVID-19. The repertoire was sequenced with immunoSEQ multiplex PCR; TCRdb's copy has only in-frame clones and lacks some. The sample lists approximately 150,000 clones; roughly 84% were seen once. Sequencing was carried out using peripheral blood. All receptors come from a woman aged 55 to 70 with acute or convalescent COVID-19. CDR3s include the opening cysteine and the closing phenylalanine or tryptophan. The D gene is left open where the match is weak. For some rows the clone size is stated as once, few or many, or as a class when expanded; others skip it.

TRBJ2-1	TRBV7-2	TRBD2	.	TGTGCCAGCAGCTTAGTGGGGACTAGCGCCTACAATGAGCAGTTCTTC	CASSLVGTSAYNEQFF
TRBJ2-1	TRBV29-1	TRBD1	.	TGCAGCGTTACCCCCGAGGGACAGTGGTATGAGCAGTTCTTC	CSVTPEGQWYEQFF
TRBJ2-1	TRBV5-1	TRBD2	.	TGCGCCAGCAGCTTGGTCGGACTAGCGGAATACAATGAGCAGTTCTTC	CASSLVGLAEYNEQFF
TRBJ1-6	TRBV4-2	.	.	TGTGCCAGCAGCCTCCACGGGGAGGATTCACCCCTCCACTTT	CASSLHGEDSPLHF
TRBJ2-7	TRBV5-1	.	.	TGCGCCAGCAGCTTGGAGGGGTGGGACACCGCCTACGAGCAGTACTTC	CASSLEGWDTAYEQYF
TRBJ1-3	TRBV11-3	TRBD1	.	TGTGCCAGCAGCCCGGACAGGGTGTCTGGAAACACCATATATTTT	CASSPDRVSGNTIYF
TRBJ2-1	TRBV5-4	.	.	TGTGCCAGCAGCGGAACTCAGCGGAGCTCCTACAATGAGCAGTTCTTC	CASSGTQRSSYNEQFF
TRBJ1-4	TRBV7-2	.	.	TGTGCCAGCAGCTTACTAGGCAGGGTAGCAACTAATGAAAAACTGTTTTTT	CASSLLGRVATNEKLFF
TRBJ2-7	TRBV11-3	TRBD1	.	TGTGCCAGCAGAACCGGGACAGGGTTAAACGAGCAGTACTTC	CASRTGTGLNEQYF
TRBJ2-1	TRBV24-1	TRBD2	.	TGTGCCACCAGTGAACTAGCGGGGGGAAGTTACAATGAGCAGTTCTTC	CATSELAGGSYNEQFF
TRBJ2-3	TRBV4-1	.	.	TGCGCCAGCAGCCGCTTTGGCTCAAGGATTAGCGCAGATACGCAGTATTTT	CASSRFGSRISADTQYF
TRBJ2-5	TRBV7-2	TRBD2	.	TGTGCCAGCAGAACGGGACTAGCGGGAGAGACCCAGTACTTC	CASRTGLAGETQYF
TRBJ1-1	TRBV5-1	.	once	TGCGCCAGCAGCTTGGCCCCCCCGGGAGTGGACACTGAAGCTTTCTTT	CASSLAPPGVDTEAFF
TRBJ1-6	TRBV6-6	TRBD1	many	TGTGCCAGCAGCCGAGGACAGGGAAGCTCCTATAATTCACCCCTCCACTTT	CASSRGQGSSYNSPLHF
TRBJ2-3	TRBV19	.	.	TGTGCCAGTAGTCCTCCCTGGGGGGTCGGGGCAGATACGCAGTATTTT	CASSPPWGVGADTQYF
TRBJ1-2	TRBV19	.	many	TGTGCCAGTATAGGGACATCCGCATATGGCTACACCTTC	CASIGTSAYGYTF
TRBJ1-1	TRBV2	.	.	TGTGCCAGCAGACGCACAAACACTGAAGCTTTCTTT	CASRRTNTEAFF
TRBJ1-1	TRBV19	.	.	TGTGCCAGTAGGGTCGGGGGTTGGCCTGAAGCTTTCTTT	CASRVGGWPEAFF
TRBJ2-7	TRBV5-6	TRBD1	.	TGTGCCAGCAGCTCCCGGGACAGGGGATCCCGGGAGCAGTACTTC	CASSSRDRGSREQYF
TRBJ2-2	TRBV7-2	TRBD2	.	TGTGCCAGCAGCTCCCGGAGAGCGGGGGGCTCTTCTACCACCGGGGAGCTGTTTTTT	CASSSRRAGGSSTTGELFF
TRBJ1-4	TRBV4-1	TRBD1	.	TGCGCCAGCAGCCACCCGACAGGGGGCGGTTTTGGTGAAAAACTGTTTTTT	CASSHPTGGGFGEKLFF
TRBJ2-1	TRBV2	.	once	TGTGCCAGCGCAGAAACAGGGAGAAAGTACAATGAGCAGTTCTTC	CASAETGRKYNEQFF
TRBJ1-4	TRBV3-1/TRBV3-2	.	.	TGTGCCAGCAGCGAGATACCAGGGGAAAAACTGTTTTTT	CASSEIPGEKLFF
TRBJ1-2	TRBV9	.	.	TGTGCCAGCAGCGCAGGACAGAGGACCCACTATGGCTACACCTTC	CASSAGQRTHYGYTF
TRBJ1-1	TRBV11-3	.	.	TGTGCCAGCAGCTTAGATCTGTCCAGGGAGGAAACTGAAGCTTTCTTT	CASSLDLSREETEAFF
TRBJ1-3	TRBV4-1	.	few	TGCGCCAGCAGCCAAGAGGGGACAAATGATAACACCATATATTTT	CASSQEGTNDNTIYF
TRBJ2-2	TRBV5-4	TRBD2	.	TGTGCCAGCAGCGGCGGGGGGGTTAACACCGGGGAGCTGTTTTTT	CASSGGGVNTGELFF
TRBJ1-3	TRBV3-1/TRBV3-2	TRBD1	.	TGTGCCAGCAGCCAATCCGGGACAGGGAGCCCTGGAAACACCATATATTTT	CASSQSGTGSPGNTIYF
TRBJ2-7	TRBV11-2	.	once	TGTGCCAGCAGGCGGGACTCTGACTACGAGCAGTACTTC	CASRRDSDYEQYF
TRBJ2-4	TRBV3-1/TRBV3-2	TRBD2	.	TGTGCCAGCAGCCCTCTAGCGGGGGGGCCAAACATTCAGTACTTC	CASSPLAGGPNIQYF
TRBJ2-7	TRBV18	.	.	TGTGCCAGCTCACCAAGGGGGAGCTCCTACGAGCAGTACTTC	CASSPRGSSYEQYF
TRBJ2-1	TRBV5-1	TRBD1	.	TGCGCCAGCAGCCGCCAACAGGGGAGCGATGAGCAGTTCTTC	CASSRQQGSDEQFF
TRBJ1-2	TRBV28	.	.	TGTGCCACATATATGGGGGGAGGTACCTATGGCTACACCTTC	CATYMGGGTYGYTF
TRBJ2-1	TRBV5-1	TRBD2	.	TGCGCCAGCAGCTTGGGACTAGCGGGGGCCTACAATGAGCAGTTCTTC	CASSLGLAGAYNEQFF
TRBJ2-7	TRBV19	.	.	TGTGCCAGTAGTATAGGCCCGGCAGGGTATGGATACGAGCAGTACTTC	CASSIGPAGYGYEQYF
TRBJ1-2	TRBV6-2/TRBV6-3	.	once	TGTGCCAGCAGTTATTCAGAGGAAGTCTATGGCTACACCTTC	CASSYSEEVYGYTF
TRBJ2-4	TRBV11-3	.	.	TGTGCCAGCAGCTTGCACAGGGAAAAAAACATTCAGTACTTC	CASSLHREKNIQYF
TRBJ2-1	TRBV24-1	.	.	TGTGCCACCAGTGATTTAGGGGGAAATTGGGAGCAGTTCTTC	CATSDLGGNWEQFF
TRBJ2-7	TRBV28	.	.	TGTGCCAGCAGCAGGGCAACCTACGAGCAGTACTTC	CASSRATYEQYF
TRBJ2-2	TRBV29-1	.	.	TGCAGCGTTGCAGATCACTACACCGGGGAGCTGTTTTTT	CSVADHYTGELFF
TRBJ2-1	TRBV4-1	TRBD2	.	TGCGCCAGCAGCCATCTTCCGGGACTAGGAGGAGATGAGCAGTTCTTC	CASSHLPGLGGDEQFF
TRBJ1-6	TRBV5-4	.	.	TGTGCCAGCAGCTTGGCCCGGGATAAAAATTCACCCCTCCACTTT	CASSLARDKNSPLHF